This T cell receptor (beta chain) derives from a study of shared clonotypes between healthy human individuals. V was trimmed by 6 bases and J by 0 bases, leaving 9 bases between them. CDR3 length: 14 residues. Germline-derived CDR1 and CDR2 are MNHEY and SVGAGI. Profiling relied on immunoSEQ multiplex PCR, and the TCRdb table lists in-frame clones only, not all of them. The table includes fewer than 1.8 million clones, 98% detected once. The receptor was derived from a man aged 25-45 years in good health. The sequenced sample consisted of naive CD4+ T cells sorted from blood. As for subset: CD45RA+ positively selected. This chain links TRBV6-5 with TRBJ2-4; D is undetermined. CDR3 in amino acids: CASRSVLAKNIQYF. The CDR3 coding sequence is TGTGCCAGCAGATCGGTTCTAGCCAAAAACATTCAGTACTTC.